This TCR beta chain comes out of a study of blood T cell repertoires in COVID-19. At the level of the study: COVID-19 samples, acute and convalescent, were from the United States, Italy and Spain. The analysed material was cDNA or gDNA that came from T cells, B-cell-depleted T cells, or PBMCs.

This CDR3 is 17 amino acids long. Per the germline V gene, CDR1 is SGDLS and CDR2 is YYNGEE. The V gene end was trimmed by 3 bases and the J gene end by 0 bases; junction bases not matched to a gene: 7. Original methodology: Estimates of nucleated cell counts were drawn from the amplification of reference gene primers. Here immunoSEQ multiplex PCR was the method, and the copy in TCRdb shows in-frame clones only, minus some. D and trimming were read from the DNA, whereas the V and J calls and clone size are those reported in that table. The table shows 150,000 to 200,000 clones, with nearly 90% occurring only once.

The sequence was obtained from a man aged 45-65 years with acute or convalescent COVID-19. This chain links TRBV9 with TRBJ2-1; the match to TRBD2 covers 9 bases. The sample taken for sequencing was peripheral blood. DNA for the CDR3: TGTGCCAGCAGCGGCCGCGGGCGGGAGGGCTCCTACAATGAGCAGTTCTTC. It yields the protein CASSGRGREGSYNEQFF.